This T cell receptor beta chain was recorded in a study of blood T cell repertoires in COVID-19 (TCRdb year 2020). Background on the whole study: The collaborator samples originated in the United States, Italy and Spain and spanned the acute and convalescent phases of COVID-19. The material from the prospective study consisted of cDNA or gDNA derived from T cells, B-cell-depleted T cells, or PBMCs. Deeply sampled blood TCRbeta repertoires from subjects exposed to, actively infected with, or recovered from COVID-19 were included in the dataset. The repertoires were made available in a free public database intended to serve as a resource for research on the immune response to SARS-CoV-2. Samples came from the ongoing ImmuneRACE study (first 160 participants) plus 1,254 subjects from 6 global collaborators. A de-identified subject ID, COVID-19 status, age in years and sex were almost always included in the sample metadata. Where available, HLA class I and class II types were obtained from metadata supplied by the sample provider rather than from assay-based typing.

CDR1 MDHEN and CDR2 SYDVKM are derived from the germline V gene. V loses 4 bases of germline sequence and J loses 3 bases, and the interval between the two ends is 15 bases. The CDR3 measures 16 amino acids from cysteine to phenylalanine. The entry retains the CDR3 DNA only, 48 bases that are in frame from base 1. About this clone: Its cognate antigen has yet to be identified. No base-level quality is on record; no much larger clone is a single base apart.

The immunoSEQ Assay, a bias-controlled multiplex PCR, was used to amplify TCRbeta CDR3 regions from genomic DNA. In the paper's pipeline: The number of nucleated cells in each sample was estimated from the amplification of reference gene primers within the assay. To quantify the absolute abundance of each unique TCRbeta CDR3 rearrangement, sequence reads were collapsed and filtered. For each sample, productive Simpson clonality was calculated as the square root of Simpson's diversity index over productive rearrangements. TCRdb carries this immuneACCESS record with in-frame sequences only. Its versions omit some clonotypes, under half of them owing to an unresolved V gene in the studies checked, with the rest unexplained. The D gene and trimming were derived from the DNA, and the V and J assignments and clone size from that table. The sample table records approximately 73,000 clones; about 89% of these occur just once. Together, the top ten hold approximately 1.9% of the sample.

The collaborating institutions used their own protocols to collect whole blood in K2EDTA tubes. For TCRbeta analysis, collaborators shipped samples as frozen whole blood, isolated PBMCs, or DNA extracted from either of those sample types. Study-wide findings and limitations: Clinical and demographic metadata were provided uncurated, with the amount varying by source and participant.

The receptor was isolated from a woman between 55 and 75 years old with acute or convalescent COVID-19. The chain joins TRBV28 to TRBJ1-4; D gene: possibly TRBD1, on 5 matching bases. The sample taken for sequencing was peripheral blood. For the CDR3, the sequence is CASSSLYGGSNEKLFF. The DNA reads TGTGCCAGCAGTTCCTTATATGGGGGGTCTAATGAAAAACTGTTTTTT.